This TCR beta chain was found in a study of cytomegalovirus exposure and HLA in healthy donors. Overall study findings and caveats: Indistinguishability led to the exclusion of some V segments, TRBV6-2 and TRBV6-3 included. It was approximately 150 TCR beta chains that were listed as cytomegalovirus-associated. By a later analysis, the bulk of CMV-associated TCR beta chains appeared HLA-restricted. Testing in vitro showed three CMV-associated chains specific for CMV antigens.

Per germline, CDR1 SGHAT and CDR2 FQNNGV. Trimming pared 4 bases from V and 12 bases from J, leaving 10 bases between. The CDR3 length is 11 residues. On this clone itself: The target antigen is unknown.

PCR was performed using 60 Vbeta and 13 Jbeta primers. The protocol was immunoSEQ multiplex PCR, while the TCRdb copy is restricted to in-frame clones and leaves out a portion. The table lists 150,000 to 200,000 clones, roughly 79% of them singletons, with just under 3% in the top ten. Sample: PBMCs. The chain uses TRBV11-2 and TRBJ2-1, with D perhaps matching TRBD2 (6 bases). The source is a male donor in good health and CMV-seronegative. CDR3 sequence (DNA): TGTGCCAGCAGCTCCCGGGACTGGCAGTTCTTC. Its protein is CASSSRDWQFF.